Listed here are 14 T cell receptor beta chains from one sample, sequenced in a study of blood T cell repertoires in COVID-19. Using immunoSEQ multiplex PCR, the repertoire was profiled, and TCRdb retains in-frame clones only, with some absent. The sample lists some 190,000 clones, over 70% occurring once. Sequenced sample: PBMCs or T cells enriched from blood (not recorded which). The receptors here all came from a man aged 55 to 69 who had been exposed to COVID-19.

The V and J genes are TRBV7-9 and TRBJ2-7; 12 bases map to TRBD2. The CDR3 runs 15 residues. Trimming cost V 2 bases and J 5 bases; bases outside gene matches: 4. Germline V gene lookup returns CDR1 SEHNR and CDR2 FQNEAQ (reference sequence). This chain's CDR3 is CASSLRLAGVNEQYF. The CDR3 DNA sequence: TGTGCCAGCAGCTTACGACTAGCGGGAGTAAACGAGCAGTACTTC.

V gene TRBV14 combines with J gene TRBJ2-3; TRBD2 matches 12 bases. The germline gives CDR1 SGHDN, CDR2 FVKESK. The CDR3 consists of 16 residues. V was pared by 4 bases and J by 2 bases, with 4 bases of the junction left unmatched. The CDR3 spells CASSPLAGGITDTQYF. The CDR3 DNA sequence: TGTGCCAGCAGCCCCCTAGCGGGAGGGATCACAGATACGCAGTATTTT.

The table lists this clone with a few counts. This chain links TRBV15 with TRBJ1-2; D remains unclear. CDR3 size: 14 residues. Germline CDR1 and CDR2: LNHNV and YYDKDF (reference sequence). Trimming shortened V by 0 bases and J by 9 bases, and 14 bases separated the two germline ends. CDR3 nucleotides: TGTGCCACCAGCAGAGATTCGGGATGGGGAAGCTACACCTTC. Its protein is CATSRDSGWGSYTF.

CDR3 sequence: CAWSATPGTGTHEQYF. CDR3 nucleotide sequence: TGTGCCTGGAGTGCCACACCCGGGACAGGGACCCACGAGCAGTACTTC. The V gene is TRBV30, the J gene TRBJ2-7; TRBD1 aligns across 9 bases. V dropped 1 base and J dropped 5; count of bases not matched to a gene: 12. The length of the CDR3 is 16 residues. Germline assignment: CDR1 GTSNPN and CDR2 SVGIG (reference sequence).

J is TRBJ1-1 and V is TRBV27; unclear D gene. In germline, CDR1 is MNHEY, CDR2 SMNVEV (reference sequence). The CDR3 extends over 13 amino acids. V lost 2 bases and J lost 3, with 7 bases in between. The CDR3 sequence: CASSLMRDTEAFF. The CDR3, as DNA: TGTGCCAGCAGTTTAATGAGGGACACTGAAGCTTTCTTT.

J is TRBJ2-7 and V is TRBV5-6, with TRBD2 matching over 13 bases. Germline V gene data show CDR1 as SGHDT and CDR2 as YYEEEE. This CDR3 is built from 15 residues. Trimming at V came to 4 bases and at J to 6 bases, leaving 7 bases not matched to a gene. This CDR3 reads CASSLGLAGVSEQYF. The CDR3, as DNA: TGTGCCAGCAGCCTTGGACTAGCGGGAGTGAGCGAGCAGTACTTC.

This chain connects TRBV5-6 to TRBJ1-1; 8 bases are shared with TRBD1. Unmatched junction bases numbered 16, after V lost 4 bases and J lost 5 bases. This CDR3 contains 17 residues. Germline V gene sequence: CDR1 SGHDT, CDR2 YYEEEE. DNA for the CDR3: TGTGCCAGCAGCACAACCGGGACAGGAAGGGTTCGAACTGAAGCTTTCTTT. As protein: CASSTTGTGRVRTEAFF. The full variable domain, with the rest looked up from reference TRBV5-6 and TRBJ1-1, is DAGVTQSPTHLIKTRGQQVTLRCSPKSGHDTVSWYQQALGQGPQFIFQYYEEEERQRGNFPDRFSGHQFPNYSSELNVNALLLGDSALYLCASSTTGTGRVRTEAFFGQGTRLTVV.

The chain uses TRBV19 and TRBJ1-5, with D hard to call. Germline values: CDR1 LNHDA, CDR2 SQIVND (reference sequence). The CDR3 is 13 residues long. Trimming shortened V by 6 bases and J by 6 bases, and 12 bases separated the two germline ends. The CDR3: CASSEISSQPQHF. CDR3 DNA: TGTGCCAGTAGCGAGATTTCTAGTCAGCCCCAGCATTTT.

The V and J genes are TRBV19 and TRBJ1-4; D unclear. V gave up 6 bases and J gave up 5 bases, with 7 bases separating them. The CDR3 has 12 amino acids. Germline V gene lookup returns CDR1 LNHDA and CDR2 SQIVND (reference sequence). The CDR3 sequence is CASRFSNEKLFF. The DNA for the CDR3 is TGTGCCAGTAGATTTAGCAATGAAAAACTGTTTTTT. Complete variable domain (other parts from reference TRBV19 and TRBJ1-4): DGGITQSPKYLFRKEGQNVTLSCEQNLNHDAMYWYRQDPGQGLRLIYYSQIVNDFQKGDIAEGYSVSREKKESFPLTVTSAQKNPTAFYLCASRFSNEKLFFGSGTQLSVL.

The chain uses TRBV6-2 or TRBV6-3 and TRBJ1-2; 9 nucleotides agree with TRBD1. The CDR3 sequence is 17 residues long. CDR1 MNHEY and CDR2 SVGEGT come from the germline V gene. V was clipped by 6 bases and J by 2 bases; unmatched bases: 13. This CDR3 reads CASSNSRYRGRNYGYTF. The CDR3 DNA follows: TGTGCCAGCAGCAACTCCCGGTACAGGGGGCGGAACTATGGCTACACCTTC.

The chain links TRBV5-8 to TRBJ2-7; a possible D gene is TRBD1 (6 bases). Germline V gene lookup returns CDR1 SGHTS and CDR2 YDEGEE. Trimming pared 5 bases from V and 3 bases from J, leaving 15 bases between. The CDR3 extends over 14 amino acids. The CDR3 sequence: CASRSAGVIYEQYF. The CDR3 coding sequence is TGTGCCAGCAGGTCGGCAGGGGTGATCTACGAGCAGTACTTC.

In the case of this clone: One junction end disagrees with the germline gene, perhaps due to a read error. The chain joins TRBV27 to TRBJ2-2; unclear D gene. CDR3 length: 12 amino acids. Germline CDR1 and CDR2: MNHEY and SMNVEV (reference sequence). The CDR3 nucleotides are TGCGCCATTCGGAGGAACACCGGGGAGCTGTTTTTT. Residues: CAIRRNTGELFF.

This rearrangement joins TRBV7-8 to TRBJ2-7, with 7 bases identical to TRBD1. CDR3 size: 17 residues. V gave up 0 bases and J gave up 4 bases; unmatched junction bases: 12. Looked up from germline, CDR1 is SGHVS and CDR2 is FQNEAQ. CDR3 amino acids: CASSLAQGQVAPYEQYF. Written as DNA, the CDR3 is TGTGCCAGCAGCTTAGCGCAAGGACAGGTCGCACCTTACGAGCAGTACTTC.

This chain connects TRBV2 to TRBJ2-3; 8 bases are a match to TRBD1. Germline CDR1 reads SNHLY; CDR2 reads FYNNEI. This CDR3 is 16 amino acids long. Trimming at V came to 4 bases and at J to 1 base, leaving 7 bases not matched to a gene. The CDR3 reads CASSVPGGFGTDTQYF. CDR3 coding DNA: TGTGCCAGCAGTGTCCCAGGGGGCTTTGGCACAGATACGCAGTATTTT.